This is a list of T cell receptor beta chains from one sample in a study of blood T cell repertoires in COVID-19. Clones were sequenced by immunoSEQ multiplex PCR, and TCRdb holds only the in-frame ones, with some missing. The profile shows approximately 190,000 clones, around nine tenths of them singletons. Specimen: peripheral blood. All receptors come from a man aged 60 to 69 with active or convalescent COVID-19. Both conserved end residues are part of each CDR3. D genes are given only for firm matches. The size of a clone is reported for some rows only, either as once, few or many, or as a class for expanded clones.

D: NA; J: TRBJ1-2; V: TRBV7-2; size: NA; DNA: TGTGCCAGCAGCGCACAGGGTCCCTATGGCTACACCTTC; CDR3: CASSAQGPYGYTF
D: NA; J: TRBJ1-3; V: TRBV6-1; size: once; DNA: TGTGCCAGCAGTGAATACGGGACTGGAAACACCATATATTTT; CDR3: CASSEYGTGNTIYF
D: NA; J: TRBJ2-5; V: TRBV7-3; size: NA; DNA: TGTGCCAGCAGCTTACATCAGGTGGAGACCCAGTACTTC; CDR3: CASSLHQVETQYF
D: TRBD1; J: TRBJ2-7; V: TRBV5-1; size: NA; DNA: TGCGCCAGCAGCTACGGGACAGGGGCTCTATACGAGCAGTACTTC; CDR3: CASSYGTGALYEQYF
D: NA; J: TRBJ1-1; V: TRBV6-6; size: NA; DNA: TGTGCCAGCAGTTACGGCGGGAACACTGAAGCTTTCTTT; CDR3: CASSYGGNTEAFF
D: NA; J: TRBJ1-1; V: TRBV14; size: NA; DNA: TGTGCCAGCAGCCAGGAAAGGCGCGGGAACACTGAAGCTTTCTTT; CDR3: CASSQERRGNTEAFF
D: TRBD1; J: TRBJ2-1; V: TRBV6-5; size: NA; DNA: TGTGCCAGCAGTTATACGGTCGGGACAGGGGTGCAGTTCTTC; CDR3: CASSYTVGTGVQFF
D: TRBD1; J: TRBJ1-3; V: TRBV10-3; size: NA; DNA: TGTGCCATCACGGACAGGGGGGAGAACACCATATATTTT; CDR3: CAITDRGENTIYF
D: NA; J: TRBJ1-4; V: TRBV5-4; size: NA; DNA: TGTGCCAGCAGCTCCGGACCAGGGAATGAAAAACTGTTTTTT; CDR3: CASSSGPGNEKLFF
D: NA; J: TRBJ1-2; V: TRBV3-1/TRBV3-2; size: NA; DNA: TGTGCCAGCAGCCCTACGGGGAACTATGGCTACACCTTC; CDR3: CASSPTGNYGYTF
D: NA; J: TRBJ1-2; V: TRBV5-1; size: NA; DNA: TGCGCCAGCAGCCCCTCTGGTGGGTCAGGGTACGATGGCTACACCTTC; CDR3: CASSPSGGSGYDGYTF
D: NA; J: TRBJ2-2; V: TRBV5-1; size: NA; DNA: TGCGCCAGCAGCTTGTCTCCGGGCGGGATCGGGGAGCTGTTTTTT; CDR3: CASSLSPGGIGELFF
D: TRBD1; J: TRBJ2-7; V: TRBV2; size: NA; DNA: TGTGCCAGCAGTGAAGCCGGGGACAGGGGAAGCGAGCAGTACTTC; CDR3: CASSEAGDRGSEQYF
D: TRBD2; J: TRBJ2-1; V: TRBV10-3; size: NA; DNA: TGTGCCATTCGACTAGCGGGAGACTCGCCCCAGTTCTTC; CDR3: CAIRLAGDSPQFF
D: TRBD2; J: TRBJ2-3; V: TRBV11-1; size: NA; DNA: TGTGCCAGCAGCTTCCTGACTAGCGGGGGGGATACGCAGTATTTT; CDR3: CASSFLTSGGDTQYF
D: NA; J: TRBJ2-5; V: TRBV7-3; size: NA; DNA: TGTGCCAGCAGCTTAGGGGCACGCGAAAAAGAGACCCAGTACTTC; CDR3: CASSLGAREKETQYF
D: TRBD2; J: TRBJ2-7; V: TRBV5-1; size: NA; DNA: TGCGCCAGCAGCTTGGGAAGCGGGGGGCCCAGCTCCTACGAGCAGTACTTC; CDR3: CASSLGSGGPSSYEQYF
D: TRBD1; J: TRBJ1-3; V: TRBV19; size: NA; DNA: TGTGCCAGTAGTACCTCGGACAGGGGGCTCGGAACCATATATTTT; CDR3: CASSTSDRGLGTIYF
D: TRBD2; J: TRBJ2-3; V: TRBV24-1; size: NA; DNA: TGTGCCACCAGTGACTTAGCGGGGGGGCGTACGCAGTATTTT; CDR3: CATSDLAGGRTQYF
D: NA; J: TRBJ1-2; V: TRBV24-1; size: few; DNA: TGTGCCACCAGTGATTCTGCGGGTCGGGGCTACACCTTC; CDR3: CATSDSAGRGYTF
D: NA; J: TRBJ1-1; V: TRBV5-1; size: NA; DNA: TGCGCCAGCAGTTCAAACCTCCCAGGAAACACTGAAGCTTTCTTT; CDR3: CASSSNLPGNTEAFF
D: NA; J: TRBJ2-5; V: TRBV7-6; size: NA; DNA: TGTGCCAGCAACTTAAGACTAGTGGAGACCCAGTACTTC; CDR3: CASNLRLVETQYF
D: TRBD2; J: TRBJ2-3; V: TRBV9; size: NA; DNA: TGTGCCAGCAGTGCTACTAGCGGGGTAGTCAGAGATACGCAGTATTTT; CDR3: CASSATSGVVRDTQYF